This T cell receptor beta chain was sequenced for a study of blood T cell repertoires in COVID-19 (dated by TCRdb to the early 2020s). Study-level background: Samples covering the acute and convalescent phases of COVID-19 were provided by collaborators in the United States, Italy and Spain. The material from the prospective study consisted of cDNA or gDNA derived from T cells, B-cell-depleted T cells, or PBMCs. The dataset comprised deeply sampled blood TCRbeta repertoires from subjects exposed to, actively infected with, or recovered from COVID-19. The repertoires were released in a freely available public database meant as a resource for research on the immune response to SARS-CoV-2. The samples were drawn from the first 160 participants of the ongoing ImmuneRACE study and from more than 1,000 subjects provided by 6 global collaborators. The sample metadata nearly always contained a de-identified subject ID, COVID-19 status, age in years and sex. HLA class I and class II types, where available, came from metadata supplied by the sample provider rather than from assay-based typing. Study-wide findings and limitations: Clinical and demographic metadata were provided uncurated, with the amount varying by source and participant.

CDR3 length: 13 amino acids, cysteine to phenylalanine. CDR3 DNA is the only sequence kept; it has 39 bases, read in frame from the first base. As encoded in the germline V gene (reference sequence), CDR1 is SSHAT while CDR2 is FNYEAQ. The immunoSEQ Assay, a bias-controlled multiplex PCR, was used to amplify TCRbeta CDR3 regions from genomic DNA. The authors' pipeline ran thus. Nucleated cell counts per sample were estimated from amplification of reference gene primers within the assay. To quantify the absolute abundance of each unique TCRbeta CDR3 rearrangement, sequence reads were collapsed and filtered. For each sample, productive Simpson clonality was calculated as the square root of Simpson's diversity index across productive rearrangements. TCRdb mirrors the immuneACCESS table, restricted to in-frame sequences. Some clones are absent from its copies; in checked studies, under half trace to an unresolved V gene, and the reason for the others is unknown. The V and J calls and the clone size are those of that table, but D and trimming were determined from the DNA. The sample yields some 300,000 clones; just under 90% were counted once. Together, the top ten hold about 8.4% of the sample.

Participants in the prospective study were enrolled through a virtual design, were aged about 18 to 100 years, and lived in about two dozen United States geographic areas. In the prospective study, cohorts were assigned on the basis of participant-reported clinical history obtained from a screening survey and a study questionnaire. ImmuneRACE Cohort 3 recovered participants were defined by two consecutive negative NP/OP PCR tests, healthcare professional clearance, or symptom resolution. Each participant in the prospective study had whole blood, serum and a nasopharyngeal or oropharyngeal swab collected by mobile phlebotomists. Over a roughly 2-month period, participants in the prospective study had the option of providing additional blood draws and questionnaires. Before DNA extraction, blood samples from the prospective study were shipped at room temperature or frozen. Points on this clone: Its antigen remains undetermined. One end of the junction is discordant with germline, which a read error may explain.

Recombination joined TRBV7-7 with TRBJ2-7; too little of a D gene remains to name it. The source material was PBMCs or T cells enriched from blood (not recorded which). This receptor was obtained from a woman in her 30s who had recovered from COVID-19. The CDR3 has the sequence CASSPSGSTEQYF. The nucleotides read TGTGCTAGCAGCCCCTCCGGTAGCACCGAGCAGTACTTC.